These 6 T cell receptor beta chains were sequenced from one sample in a study of shared clonotypes between healthy human individuals. Produced via immunoSEQ multiplex PCR; TCRdb's table is partial and in-frame only. The repertoire consists of roughly 330,000 clones, with around 67% occurring once and the leading ten covering approximately 10%. Material: memory CD4+ T cells sorted from blood. Subset meaning: CD45RA-negative fraction. The receptors were sampled from a man aged 25-45 years in good health.

A few counts support this clone. V gene TRBV2 combines with J gene TRBJ2-5; tentatively, D is TRBD2 (6 bases). V dropped 7 bases and J dropped 3 bases, with 15 bases sitting between them. The CDR3 consists of 14 residues. Germline values: CDR1 SNHLY, CDR2 FYNNEI. The CDR3 protein is CASMGLRFEETQYF. The DNA for the CDR3 is TGTGCCAGCATGGGACTGAGGTTCGAAGAGACCCAGTACTTC.

This chain uses TRBV2 with TRBJ2-2; 7 positions match TRBD2. Germline lookup yields CDR1 SNHLY and CDR2 FYNNEI. Trimming removed 5 bases from V and 4 bases from J; junction bases left unmatched: 10. CDR3 size: 16 residues. In nucleotides, the CDR3 is TGTGCCAGCAGTCTCTGGGGGAGGGCCGCCACCGGGGAGCTGTTTTTT. It codes for CASSLWGRAATGELFF.

The chain couples TRBV7-2 to TRBJ1-5, with D possibly matching TRBD1 (5 bases). Germline V gene lookup returns CDR1 SGHTA and CDR2 FQGNSA. V lost 1 base and J 4 bases, leaving 14 bases between the germline ends. The CDR3 contains 16 residues. CDR3 nucleotide sequence: TGTGCCAGCAGCTTAGATGGGGGAGGGTCAAATCAGCCCCAGCATTTT. Amino acid sequence: CASSLDGGGSNQPQHF.

The chain uses TRBV2 and TRBJ1-6, with 8 bases aligning to TRBD1. Unmatched junction bases numbered 7, after V lost 5 bases and J lost 10 bases. CDR3 length equals 14 residues. The germline CDR1 and CDR2 sequences are SNHLY and FYNNEI. This chain's CDR3 is CASSTDRGRSPLHF. CDR3 in DNA: TGTGCCAGCAGTACCGACAGGGGCAGATCACCCCTCCACTTT. Looking up the rest from reference TRBV2 and TRBJ1-6 gives the full variable domain: EPEVTQTPSHQVTQMGQEVILRCVPISNHLYFYWYRQILGQKVEFLVSFYNNEISEKSEIFDDQFSVERPDGSNFTLKIRSTKLEDSAMYFCASSTDRGRSPLHFGNGTRLTVT.

The chain couples TRBV11-2 to TRBJ1-5; D uncertain. The CDR3 is 14 amino acids. Germline CDR1 reads SGHAT; CDR2 reads FQNNGV. V lost 0 bases, J lost 4 bases, and 7 bases lay in between. CDR3 sequence reads: CASSLDQDNQPQHF. CDR3 coding DNA: TGTGCCAGCAGCTTAGATCAGGATAATCAGCCCCAGCATTTT.

This clone occurred once. CDR3 residues: CASSEGGAGHWYEQYF. As DNA, the CDR3 is TGTGCCAGCAGTGAAGGAGGGGCGGGCCATTGGTACGAGCAGTACTTC. The chain carries TRBV2 and TRBJ2-7, with D perhaps being TRBD1 or TRBD2 (5 bases each). The ends were cut back, 1 base at V and 4 bases at J, with 17 bases in the middle. Germline CDR1 reads SNHLY; CDR2 reads FYNNEI. The CDR3 has 16 residues.